These 3 T cell receptor beta chains share one sample of origin, sequenced in a study of regulatory T cells in long-lasting Graves disease. Described time point: newly diagnosed GD, antithyroid drugs for less than 3 months. The TCR library was made from RNA extracted from PBMCs. Arm-PCR of CDR3 regions and iRepertoire HTBI primers were used to build TCR beta libraries. TCRdb reprocessed the multiplex PCR reads with MiXCR, giving one entry per CDR3 protein. The sample has around 400,000 distinct CDR3 sequences; about 16% are singletons. The sample consisted of peripheral blood mononuclear cells (PBMCs), taken at new diagnosis, from a patient treated with antithyroid drugs. The receptors derive from a female donor with Graves disease.

Regarding this clonotype: This may stem from a read error, because a much larger clone lies one nucleotide away. The CDR3 does not end in the conserved phenylalanine or tryptophan, so this is likely a read error. The DNA is omitted, as the CDR3 cannot be located on it reliably, and the CDR3 follows TCRdb's listing. V usage is TRBV4-1 and J usage is TRBJ1-3; the table gives TRBD1 as D, unverified against the DNA. Germline V gene lookup returns CDR1 MGHRA and CDR2 YSYEKL. The CDR3 totals 13 residues, both ends included. The CDR3 loop is CASSQGFWARTFS.

This clonotype was counted at least ten times. The V call is TRBV11-2, the J call TRBJ1-1, with D maybe TRBD1 (5 bases). CDR1 and CDR2 (germline): SGHAT, FQNNGV. The CDR3 length is 18 residues. Trimming took off 1 base at V and 0 bases at J, with 18 bases between the two ends. The CDR3 here is CASSLAVWRGVMNTEAFF. The DNA for the CDR3 is TGTGCCAGCAGCTTAGCTGTGTGGAGGGGAGTAATGAACACTGAAGCTTTCTTT. Full variable domain (remainder filled in from reference TRBV11-2 and TRBJ1-1): EAGVAQSPRYKIIEKRQSVAFWCNPISGHATLYWYQQILGQGPKLLIQFQNNGVVDDSQLPKDRFSAERLKGVDSTLKIQPAKLEDSAVYLCASSLAVWRGVMNTEAFFGQGTRLTVV.

This clonotype was counted a few times. The V call is TRBV6-1, the J call TRBJ1-1; D may be TRBD1 (6 bases). CDR3 length equals 15 residues. V gave up 1 base and J gave up 0 bases, with 9 bases separating them. CDR1 and CDR2 (germline): MNHNS, SASEGT. CDR3: CASSEVDSLNTEAFF. CDR3 in DNA: TGTGCCAGCAGTGAAGTGGACAGCTTGAACACTGAAGCTTTCTTT.